This paragraph covers one TCR beta chain sequence. This clone's antigen is unknown. Base qualities were left out, and no much larger clone turns up one base away. Inclusive of the bounding cysteine and phenylalanine, the CDR3 is 14 residues long. CDR3 DNA only is kept here, 42 bases in frame from base 1. Here V drops 9 bases and J drops 6 bases, and the junction holds 10 bases not matched to any gene. The sample comes from a study of post-analysis software for immune sequencing data (dated by TCRdb to between 2015 and 2017). Broadly, across the study: Disease courses on record covered relapsing-remitting, secondary progressive and progressive-relapsing multiple sclerosis, though some patients had no subtype annotation. The patient repertoires were set against under 13 previously published healthy control repertoires from donors whose ages ranged from roughly 6 to 26 years. A subset of samples was prepared in parallel using single-end sample barcoding, then pooled and co-amplified after Illumina adapter ligation. Results the study describes overall, beyond this receptor: Four to six TRBV segments, including TRBV5-6, TRBV5-1 and TRBV20-1, were significantly more frequent in patients than controls. Normalized Chao1 diversity was significantly lower in multiple sclerosis patients than controls, suggesting substantial peripheral T-cell clonal expansion. The multiple sclerosis patient group was slightly younger than the control group. Strong co-clustering of samples prepared in the same batch was shown by direct clustering with F measure, prompting a batch-effect correction.

To demonstrate the VDJtools post-analysis software, TCR beta repertoires were profiled from the peripheral blood of roughly 14 young patients with multiple sclerosis. The multiple sclerosis patients were children and adolescents between about 6 and 16 years of age. The library was generated by PCR. This sample was sequenced with an Illumina HiSeq 2500. To reduce PCR and sequencing biases, unique molecular identifiers were built into the TCR beta cDNA libraries. Approximately 500,000 cDNA molecules were obtained per 1 to 10 million input T cells, so each molecule approximated one T cell. The patient libraries were prepared and sequenced with the same protocol used for the earlier healthy control dataset. Samples belonging to the same batch were prepared together, multiplexed and sequenced on a shared HiSeq lane. The authors' analysis ran thus. Raw barcoded reads were processed with MIGEC, and single-read molecular identifier groups were discarded before consensus assembly and CDR3 extraction. Clonotype tables were post-analysed with VDJtools, normalizing diversity by down-sampling all datasets to the smallest sample size. Repertoire overlap clustering matched CDR3 amino acid but not nucleotide sequences to correct batch-related cross-sample contamination. TCRdb reworked the public reads: Q25 trimming with fastp, MiXCR clone assembly, productive beta chains retained. For every CDR3 protein sequence, its rows merge into one entry that carries the most common genes and DNA. The V and J calls come from TCRdb's annotation, not from the publication. Counted in this sample were more than 500,000 distinct CDR3 sequences; around 31% of them appeared once. Jointly, the top ten make up about 6% of the sample.

Recombination joined TRBV12-3 or TRBV12-4 with TRBJ2-1; 8 bases in between match TRBD2. This TCR was sampled from a girl aged 2-17 years with multiple sclerosis. The specimen sequenced was blood. The CDR3 loop reads CASARTSSSNEQFF. The bases are TGTGCCAGTGCCCGGACTAGCTCGTCCAATGAGCAGTTCTTC.